What follows are 18 T cell receptor beta chains derived from one specimen sequenced in a study of monozygotic twins with inflammatory bowel disease. Reanalyzing the 5' RACE reads, TCRdb keeps one entry per CDR3 protein, without DNA. The specimen's table records about 130,000 distinct CDR3 sequences. Material for sequencing was blood. Source of these receptors: a human donor with ulcerative colitis or Crohn's disease, or a healthy co-twin of an affected twin (not recorded which).

The V and J genes are TRBV5-1 and TRBJ2-1; without DNA, the TCRdb call of TRBD2 cannot be checked. The CDR3 extends over 15 amino acids. Per the germline V gene, CDR1 is SGHRS and CDR2 is YFSETQ. The CDR3 is CASSQGLAGGGEQFF.

V is TRBV5-1 and J is TRBJ2-7. Germline V gene sequence: CDR1 SGHRS, CDR2 YFSETQ. This CDR3 has 14 residues. The CDR3: CASSLAAQSYEQYF. The full variable domain, in which reference TRBV5-1 and TRBJ2-7 provide the parts outside the CDR3, is KAGVTQTPRYLIKTRGQQVTLSCSPISGHRSVSWYQQTPGQGLQFLFEYFSETQRNKGNFPGRFSGRQFSNSRSEMNVSTLELGDSALYLCASSLAAQSYEQYFGPGTRLTVT.

The chain links TRBV27 to TRBJ2-1; TCRdb gives TRBD2 as the D gene, but with no DNA this cannot be confirmed. The CDR3 is made up of 15 amino acids. From germline, CDR1 is MNHEY and CDR2 SMNVEV (reference sequence). CDR3: CASSRRLDSYNEQFF.

The chain has TRBV6-1 and TRBJ2-3. The CDR3 contains 13 residues. CDR1 and CDR2 (germline): MNHNS, SASEGT. The CDR3 is CANSKESTDTQYF.

The CDR3 reads CATSPWDRRTDTQYF. The chain is built from TRBV15 and TRBJ2-3; the TCRdb call, TRBD1, lacks DNA for checking. CDR3 length equals 15 residues. CDR1 is LNHNV, CDR2 YYDKDF, per germline (reference sequence).

The chain has TRBV20-1 and TRBJ1-5; as DNA is missing, the TRBD1 call by TCRdb cannot be tested. CDR1 is DFQATT and CDR2 is SNEGSKA in the germline V gene (reference sequence). CDR3 length: 13 residues. CDR3 protein: CSAGAFGNQPQHF.

The chain carries TRBV20-1 and TRBJ2-5; TCRdb gives TRBD2 as the D gene, but with no DNA this cannot be confirmed. This CDR3 is built from 15 residues. Germline V gene data show CDR1 as DFQATT and CDR2 as SNEGSKA (reference sequence). This CDR3 is CSARQTSGRGETQYF.

The CDR3 loop reads CASRRYQDTEAFF. V gene TRBV28 combines with J gene TRBJ1-1. The length of the CDR3 is 13 residues. Germline CDR1 and CDR2: MDHEN and SYDVKM. The variable domain in full, completed from reference TRBV28 and TRBJ1-1, reads DVKVTQSSRYLVKRTGEKVFLECVQDMDHENMFWYRQDPGLGLRLIYFSYDVKMKEKGDIPEGYSVSREKKERFSLILESASTNQTSMYLCASRRYQDTEAFFGQGTRLTVV.

The chain is built from TRBV28 and TRBJ1-2. Germline V gene sequence: CDR1 MDHEN, CDR2 SYDVKM. The CDR3 runs 14 residues. The CDR3 sequence is CASSFNGANYGYTF.

The chain uses TRBV20-1 and TRBJ2-7; the D call from TCRdb, TRBD2, cannot be confirmed without DNA. Looked up from germline, CDR1 is DFQATT and CDR2 is SNEGSKA (reference sequence). The CDR3 totals 15 residues. CDR3 sequence reads: CSARELAGGTYEQYF.

The gene calls are TRBV29-1 and TRBJ2-1; without DNA, the TCRdb call of TRBD2 cannot be checked. The germline V gene has CDR1 SQVTM and CDR2 ANQGSEA. CDR3 size: 13 residues. The CDR3 loop reads CSVDLAGDNEQFF.

V usage is TRBV21-1 and J usage is TRBJ2-2; TCRdb reports TRBD1, a call that lacks DNA to check it against. TRBV21-1 is an annotated pseudogene. This CDR3 region has 16 residues. CDR3 region: CASSKVSRGHTGELFF.

V gene TRBV12-3 or TRBV12-4 combines with J gene TRBJ2-7; TCRdb lists TRBD2, though no DNA is available to test this call. This CDR3 comprises 14 residues. This chain's CDR3 is CASATSGSSHEQYF.

The chain links TRBV30 to TRBJ1-5; TCRdb proposes TRBD1, but this gene call is untestable without DNA. CDR3 length equals 18 residues. In germline, CDR1 is GTSNPN, CDR2 SVGIG (reference sequence). CDR3 loop: CAWSGGRQGLNSNQPQHF. Full variable domain (remainder filled in from reference TRBV30 and TRBJ1-5): SQTIHQWPATLVQPVGSPLSLECTVEGTSNPNLYWYRQAAGRGLQLLFYSVGIGQISSEVPQNLSASRPQDRQFILSSKKLLLSDSGFYLCAWSGGRQGLNSNQPQHFGDGTRLSIL.

The chain couples TRBV28 to TRBJ1-5; the D call from TCRdb, TRBD1, cannot be confirmed without DNA. Germline loops: CDR1 MDHEN, CDR2 SYDVKM. The length of the CDR3 is 16 residues. The CDR3 protein is CASSLPGQPSNQPQHF.

J is TRBJ1-2 and V is TRBV5-6; TCRdb's assignment of TRBD1 cannot be checked, as there is no DNA. The CDR3 is 15 residues long. Germline lookup yields CDR1 SGHDT and CDR2 YYEEEE. CDR3 amino acids: CASRLDPGTGNGYTF.

The chain couples TRBV5-1 to TRBJ2-1; the TCRdb call, TRBD1, lacks DNA for checking. Per germline, CDR1 SGHRS and CDR2 YFSETQ. The CDR3 is made up of 14 amino acids. Here the CDR3 reads CASSLRGPYNEQFF.

The chain couples TRBV6-5 to TRBJ2-2; as DNA is missing, the TRBD1 call by TCRdb cannot be tested. CDR1 is MNHEY and CDR2 is SVGAGI in the germline V gene. The CDR3 extends over 15 amino acids. The chain's CDR3 is CASSYETGAAGELFF.